A single sample gave rise to the 17 T cell receptor beta chains below, sequenced in a study. TRBV12-4/TRBJ1-2 clonotypes were amplified with adaptor-ligated barcode primers. Each CDR3 protein gets one entry after TCRdb re-called the multiplex PCR reads with MiXCR. Among 500 to 650 distinct CDR3 sequences listed, 3.3% were seen once. The sequencing input was naive CD4+ T cells sorted from blood. The sample's subset: naive CD4+ T cells, CD4+CD45RA+CD25-. These receptors originate from a female donor with breast cancer.

This clonotype is medium-sized (0.01 to 0.1%). The genes are TRBV12-3 or TRBV12-4 and TRBJ1-2; 7 nucleotides match TRBD1. V shed 5 bases, J shed 8 bases, and the junction held 14 bases outside the gene matches. The CDR3 length is 15 residues. CDR3 residues: CASSKRRATGFGYTF. CDR3 nucleotide sequence: TGTGCCAGCAGTAAACGGCGGGCGACAGGGTTCGGCTACACCTTC.

By proportion, this clonotype is medium-sized. The chain carries TRBV12-3 or TRBV12-4 and TRBJ1-2; TRBD1 might be the D (5 bases). The CDR3 is made up of 13 amino acids. V was trimmed by 4 bases and J by 5 bases, leaving 11 bases between them. This CDR3 reads CASSWGGVYGYTF. CDR3 DNA: TGTGCCAGCAGTTGGGGAGGGGTATATGGCTACACCTTC.

This clonotype is medium-sized. This chain links TRBV12-3 or TRBV12-4 with TRBJ1-2; D unclear. This CDR3 spans 16 amino acids. Trimming left V 1 base short and J 6 bases short, with 18 bases between. The CDR3 bases are TGTGCCAGCAGTTTAGGAGGATCCGTAGGGAGAGATGGCTACACCTTC. Translating gives CASSLGGSVGRDGYTF.

By frequency in the sample, this clonotype is medium-sized (0.01 to 0.1%). This chain links TRBV12-3 or TRBV12-4 with TRBJ1-2, with D hard to call. This CDR3 has 15 residues. V lost 5 bases to trimming and J lost 2 bases, with 15 bases between them. In nucleotides, the CDR3 is TGTGCCAGCAGTCGGCCGGTGGGCTCAAACTATGGCTACACCTTC. This sequence encodes CASSRPVGSNYGYTF.

This clonotype is labeled as large. This sequence joins TRBV12-3 or TRBV12-4 and TRBJ1-2; 9 nucleotides agree with TRBD1. V dropped 5 bases and J dropped 8; count of bases not matched to a gene: 9. This CDR3 is built from 14 residues. CDR3 in amino acids: CASSPGQGRRGYTF. In DNA, the CDR3 is TGTGCCAGCAGTCCCGGACAGGGGCGAAGGGGCTACACCTTC.

Relative to its sample, this clonotype is medium-sized (0.01 to 0.1%). The rearrangement uses TRBV12-3 or TRBV12-4 and TRBJ1-2; D may be TRBD1 (6 bases). The CDR3 loop spans 16 amino acids. V lost 8 bases and J 0 bases, leaving 19 bases between the germline ends. CDR3 nucleotide sequence: TGTGCCAGCCTAACTTACCCAGGGGTAACTAACTATGGCTACACCTTC. Translating gives CASLTYPGVTNYGYTF.

In its sample, this clonotype ranks as large. J is TRBJ1-2 and V is TRBV12-3 or TRBV12-4; D ambiguous. Trimming cost V 8 bases and J 6 bases, with 19 bases left between them. This CDR3 is 14 amino acids long. The CDR3, as DNA: TGTGCCAGCCGCTATCGTTCGGACGAGGATGGCTACACCTTC. Translating gives CASRYRSDEDGYTF.

This clonotype is classed as large (0.1 to 1%). The chain employs TRBV12-3 or TRBV12-4 and TRBJ1-2; D is unresolved. Trimming took off 3 bases at V and 6 bases at J, with 14 bases between the two ends. CDR3 size: 14 residues. The CDR3 DNA reads as TGTGCCAGCAGTTTCGGTAAGGGAACGAATGGCTACACCTTC. Translation gives CASSFGKGTNGYTF.

By share, this clonotype counts as medium-sized (0.01 to 0.1%). This chain links TRBV12-3 or TRBV12-4 with TRBJ1-2; D gene ambiguous. CDR3 size: 14 residues. Trimming stripped 2 bases from V and 8 bases from J, with 15 bases between. The CDR3 nucleotides are TGTGCCAGCAGTTTATGGGCCAGATCGGACGGCTACACCTTC. Translation: CASSLWARSDGYTF.

This clonotype is deemed medium-sized. The V call is TRBV12-3 or TRBV12-4, the J call TRBJ1-2; 8 bases map to TRBD1. Losses at the gene ends were 4 bases for V and 4 bases for J; bases not matched to a gene: 8. The CDR3 sequence is 15 residues long. This CDR3 is CASSSSGTGSYGYTF. The CDR3 DNA reads TGTGCCAGCAGTTCCTCCGGGACAGGAAGCTATGGCTACACCTTC.

The chain is built from TRBV12-3 or TRBV12-4 and TRBJ1-2, with TRBD1 identical over 9 bases. V was pared by 5 bases and J by 7 bases, with 11 bases of the junction left unmatched. The CDR3 sequence is 15 residues long. This CDR3 reads CASSLMRTGAGGYTF. CDR3 sequence (DNA): TGTGCCAGCAGTCTCATGAGGACAGGGGCGGGTGGCTACACCTTC.

By proportion, this clonotype is medium-sized. V and J are TRBV12-3 or TRBV12-4 and TRBJ1-2; D perhaps matches TRBD1 (5 bases). V was trimmed by 6 bases and J by 5 bases, leaving 16 bases between them. The CDR3 loop spans 14 amino acids. CDR3 in DNA: TGTGCCAGCAGGGATACGGGACTGGTATATGGCTACACCTTC. This translates into CASRDTGLVYGYTF.

By proportion, this clonotype is medium-sized (0.01 to 0.1%). The V call is TRBV12-3 or TRBV12-4, the J call TRBJ1-2; D is undetermined. The CDR3 is made up of 11 amino acids. The V gene lost 8 bases and the J gene lost 4 bases, with 8 bases spanning the gap. CDR3 DNA: TGTGCCAGCTCGTGGGGCTATGGCTACACCTTC. Translating gives CASSWGYGYTF.

This clonotype is deemed medium-sized. This rearrangement joins TRBV12-3 or TRBV12-4 to TRBJ1-2, with D tentatively TRBD1 (6 bases). The CDR3 length is 16 residues. Between the trimmed V and J ends, which lost 6 bases and 2 bases, there was a span of 19 bases. CDR3 in amino acids: CASRTSGAGGNYGYTF. CDR3 nucleotide sequence: TGTGCCAGCAGAACCTCAGGGGCGGGAGGGAACTATGGCTACACCTTC.

Relative to its sample, this clonotype is medium-sized. This chain uses TRBV12-3 or TRBV12-4 with TRBJ1-2; D perhaps matches TRBD1 (5 bases). With 3 bases removed from V and 2 bases from J, the gap between germline ends came to 10 bases. This CDR3 region has 14 residues. CDR3 sequence (DNA): TGTGCCAGCAGTTTCGGGGACTCGAACTATGGCTACACCTTC. Translating it yields CASSFGDSNYGYTF.

Judged by abundance, this clonotype is medium-sized. The chain is built from TRBV12-3 or TRBV12-4 and TRBJ1-2; tentatively, D is TRBD1 (5 bases). V lost 2 bases to trimming and J lost 8 bases, with 18 bases between them. CDR3 length equals 15 residues. The CDR3 DNA follows: TGTGCCAGCAGTTTAAAGAGGGCAGGGATTCGAGGCTACACCTTC. It yields the protein CASSLKRAGIRGYTF.

This clonotype is categorized as medium-sized. V is TRBV12-3 or TRBV12-4 and J is TRBJ1-2, with unresolved D. The CDR3 sequence is 13 residues long. V gave up 6 bases and J gave up 8 bases, with 16 bases separating them. This chain's CDR3 is CASRGSAPPGYTF. In DNA form, the CDR3 reads TGTGCCAGCAGAGGATCGGCACCTCCGGGCTACACCTTC.